Listed below are T cell receptor beta chains from one sample, sequenced in a study of blood T cell repertoires in COVID-19. Measured with immunoSEQ multiplex PCR; TCRdb has only the in-frame clones, and not every one. The sample includes some 110,000 clones, 65% to 80% of them seen just once. Specimen: peripheral blood. Receptors were obtained from a man between 50 and 59 years old with acute or convalescent COVID-19. The CDR3 runs from the conserved cysteine through the conserved F or W. The D gene is left open where the match is weak. The size of a clone is reported for some rows only, either as once, few or many, or as a class for expanded clones.

TRBJ2-7 TRBV28 few . CASSLGQMYEQYF TGTGCCAGCAGTTTAGGGCAGATGTACGAGCAGTACTTC
TRBJ1-1 TRBV12-3/TRBV12-4 . . CASSLTGNTEAFF TGTGCCAGCAGTTTAACAGGGAACACTGAAGCTTTCTTT
TRBJ2-7 TRBV15 once . CATSMQEGEQYF TGTGCCACCAGCATGCAGGAGGGGGAGCAGTACTTC
TRBJ2-5 TRBV5-4 . . CASSLGGGAETQYF TGTGCCAGCAGCTTGGGAGGGGGGGCTGAGACCCAGTACTTC
TRBJ2-3 TRBV9 once . CASSVMGGRGTDTQYF TGTGCCAGCAGCGTAATGGGTGGCAGGGGAACAGATACGCAGTATTTT
TRBJ2-1 TRBV27 once TRBD1 CASSFGTGGYEQFF TGTGCCAGCAGTTTTGGGACAGGGGGCTATGAGCAGTTCTTC
TRBJ2-3 TRBV19 few . CASSSPGVQDTQYF TGTGCCAGTAGTTCCCCAGGCGTCCAAGATACGCAGTATTTT
TRBJ1-4 TRBV2 . . CASKNPTRTTNEKLFF TGTGCCAGCAAGAACCCTACTAGGACAACTAATGAAAAACTGTTTTTT
TRBJ1-1 TRBV9 . . CASSVGVGPEAFF TGTGCCAGCAGCGTAGGGGTGGGGCCTGAAGCTTTCTTT
TRBJ2-1 TRBV6-6 few . CASSYGGTHNEQFF TGTGCCAGCAGTTACGGAGGTACTCACAATGAGCAGTTCTTC
TRBJ2-2 TRBV7-9 few TRBD1 CASRESGTGGRKTGELFF TGTGCCAGCAGAGAGAGCGGGACAGGGGGCAGAAAGACCGGGGAGCTGTTTTTT
TRBJ1-4 TRBV27 . . CASSPETTNEKLFF TGTGCCAGCAGTCCAGAAACAACTAATGAAAAACTGTTTTTT
TRBJ2-3 TRBV11-3 . . CASSLGLAGADGGDTQYF TGTGCCAGCAGCTTAGGCCTGGCGGGGGCCGATGGCGGAGATACGCAGTATTTT
TRBJ2-5 TRBV24-1 . . CATSDSSWGGQETQYF TGTGCCACCAGTGACTCCTCATGGGGAGGACAAGAGACCCAGTACTTC
TRBJ2-5 TRBV28 . TRBD2 CASSLMLAGVGTQYF TGTGCCAGCAGTTTGATGCTAGCGGGAGTAGGGACCCAGTACTTC
TRBJ1-5 TRBV19 . . CASSPEGGGGQPQHF TGTGCCAGTAGTCCCGAGGGAGGGGGAGGGCAGCCCCAGCATTTT
TRBJ2-1 TRBV12-3/TRBV12-4 . . CASSSQGTQFF TGTGCCAGCAGTTCCCAGGGGACGCAGTTCTTC
TRBJ2-1 TRBV19 . TRBD2 CARTSGSYEQFF TGTGCCAGGACTAGCGGCAGCTATGAGCAGTTCTTC
TRBJ2-2 TRBV29-1 . TRBD1 CSVRTGTGVTGELFF TGCAGCGTGAGAACCGGGACAGGGGTAACCGGGGAGCTGTTTTTT
TRBJ2-1 TRBV7-2 . TRBD2 CASSLLAGGPHEQFF TGTGCCAGCAGCTTACTAGCGGGGGGGCCCCATGAGCAGTTCTTC
TRBJ1-1 TRBV28 . TRBD1 CASSTGGATEAFF TGTGCCAGCAGCACAGGGGGGGCCACTGAAGCTTTCTTT
TRBJ1-5 TRBV3-1/TRBV3-2 . . CASSQMTDNQPQHF TGTGCCAGCAGCCAAATGACAGATAATCAGCCCCAGCATTTT
TRBJ2-1 TRBV12-3/TRBV12-4 . . CATEEEFSSEQFF TGTGCCACCGAGGAGGAGTTTTCTAGTGAGCAGTTCTTC
TRBJ2-2 TRBV6-5 . TRBD1 CASSKTGDDGELFF TGTGCCAGCAGTAAGACAGGGGATGACGGGGAGCTGTTTTTT
TRBJ1-3 TRBV18 . . CASSPRGGNTIYF TGTGCCAGCTCACCCAGGGGAGGAAACACCATATATTTT
TRBJ2-7 TRBV4-1 . . CASSQAQGNEQYF TGCGCCAGCAGCCAGGCTCAGGGTAACGAGCAGTACTTC
TRBJ1-6 TRBV5-4 . . CASSLGYDNPSSYNSPLHF TGTGCCAGCAGCTTGGGGTACGACAATCCGAGCTCCTATAATTCACCCCTCCACTTT
TRBJ2-3 TRBV5-6 . . CASSLPSENTDTQYF TGTGCCAGCAGCTTGCCTAGCGAGAACACAGATACGCAGTATTTT
TRBJ2-4 TRBV30 few . CAWSRSGIGNIQYF TGTGCCTGGAGTCGCTCAGGGATCGGCAACATTCAGTACTTC
TRBJ2-5 TRBV4-2 . TRBD2 CASSPGTSGGQETQYF TGTGCCAGCAGCCCGGGGACTAGCGGGGGACAAGAGACCCAGTACTTC
TRBJ2-2 TRBV11-2 . TRBD2 CASSAWTSVNTGELFF TGTGCCAGCAGCGCTTGGACTAGCGTGAACACCGGGGAGCTGTTTTTT
TRBJ1-1 TRBV6-5 . TRBD1 CASRGQGGGTEAFF TGTGCCAGCAGGGGACAGGGTGGAGGAACTGAAGCTTTCTTT
TRBJ1-3 TRBV5-5 few . CASSQQADTIYF TGTGCCAGCAGCCAACAGGCGGACACCATATATTTT
TRBJ2-7 TRBV5-1 . TRBD1 CASSLDRDRGQGEQYF TGCGCCAGCAGCTTGGACAGGGACAGGGGGCAGGGCGAGCAGTACTTC
TRBJ2-3 TRBV7-9 once TRBD1 CASSLEGQGSFYTDTQYF TGTGCCAGCAGCTTAGAGGGACAGGGGTCCTTTTACACAGATACGCAGTATTTT
TRBJ1-1 TRBV30 . TRBD1 CAIRGQVNTEAFF TGTGCCATCAGGGGACAGGTGAACACTGAAGCTTTCTTT
TRBJ2-7 TRBV6-5 . TRBD1 CASSYSGQGFTYEQYF TGTGCCAGCAGTTACTCGGGACAGGGGTTTACCTACGAGCAGTACTTC
TRBJ2-3 TRBV28 . TRBD2 CASRYTSGISTDTQYF TGTGCCAGCAGGTACACTAGCGGGATAAGCACAGATACGCAGTATTTT
TRBJ1-1 TRBV14 . TRBD1 CASSPSGQGLLHTEAFF TGTGCCAGCAGCCCATCGGGACAGGGTCTGCTGCACACTGAAGCTTTCTTT
TRBJ1-3 TRBV4-1 few . CASSQVSSTVNTIYF TGCGCCAGCAGCCAAGTTTCTTCAACAGTAAACACCATATATTTT
TRBJ2-3 TRBV4-2 . TRBD2 CASSQGLAGATDTQYF TGTGCCAGCAGCCAAGGACTAGCGGGAGCCACAGATACGCAGTATTTT
TRBJ1-2 TRBV5-1 many . CASSLGQGFDGYTF TGCGCCAGCAGCTTGGGGCAGGGCTTCGATGGCTACACCTTC
TRBJ2-3 TRBV9 . TRBD1 CASSLQGARGTDTQYF TGTGCCAGCAGCCTCCAGGGGGCGCGTGGCACAGATACGCAGTATTTT
TRBJ1-5 TRBV6-5 . . CASSYSSGEQPQHF TGTGCCAGCAGTTACTCTTCAGGGGAACAGCCCCAGCATTTT
TRBJ2-2 TRBV6-2/TRBV6-3 . TRBD1 CASSYPPPTGPNTGELFF TGTGCCAGCAGTTACCCGCCCCCGACAGGGCCGAACACCGGGGAGCTGTTTTTT
TRBJ2-3 TRBV21-1 . . CASSKVSGDTDTQYF TGTGCCAGCAGCAAGGTTAGCGGAGACACAGATACGCAGTATTTT
TRBJ1-4 TRBV5-1 . . CASSLVPAAEEKLFF TGCGCCAGCAGCTTGGTCCCGGCCGCGGAGGAAAAACTGTTTTTT
TRBJ1-3 TRBV4-1 . TRBD1 CASSPREGAGNTIYF TGCGCCAGCAGCCCCCGAGAGGGGGCCGGAAACACCATATATTTT
TRBJ1-2 TRBV9 . . CASKRGDPGGYGYTF TGTGCCAGCAAAAGAGGCGACCCCGGCGGCTATGGCTACACCTTC
TRBJ1-2 TRBV27 . . CASSFTSTGYGYTF TGTGCCAGCAGTTTTACGTCCACTGGCTATGGCTACACCTTC
TRBJ1-6 TRBV14 . TRBD1 CASSQRRQGGSSYNSPLHF TGTGCCAGCAGCCAACGCCGACAGGGTGGTAGCTCCTACAATTCACCCCTCCACTTT
TRBJ1-1 TRBV7-9 . . CASSLGSPPSTEAFF TGTGCCAGCAGCTTAGGGTCCCCTCCGAGCACTGAAGCTTTCTTT
TRBJ1-1 TRBV6-5 . TRBD1 CASSYSAGGTTEAFF TGTGCCAGCAGTTACTCGGCAGGGGGCACCACTGAAGCTTTCTTT